This T cell receptor beta chain was captured in a study of T cell clonotyping in hematopoietic cell transplantation. Turning to this clone: Antigen: not known.

This table comes from immunoSEQ multiplex PCR, and its TCRdb copy is limited to in-frame clones, with some not included. This table holds 13,000 to 15,000 clones, less than 80% found once. Regarding the study as a whole: Cells were unsorted, so CD4 and CD8 contributions were not separated. Recipient TCR diversity dropped after transplant; expanded clonotypes rose from day 30 to 180.

CDR3 size: 13 residues. The V end lost 2 bases, the J end lost 1 base, and 8 bases lay between the germline ends. The V gene's germline CDR1 is GTSNPN and CDR2 SVGIG (reference sequence). The V call is TRBV30, the J call TRBJ1-1, with D unclear. The TCR was taken from a human donor who either received an allogeneic hematopoietic cell transplant for a myeloid malignancy or was a related donor (not recorded which). Some clones in this sample may be carry-over from other donors' samples. Sequences were obtained from PBMCs. CDR3 bases: TGTGCCTGGAGTTCTAGTGGGAACACTGAAGCTTTCTTT. Residues: CAWSSSGNTEAFF.